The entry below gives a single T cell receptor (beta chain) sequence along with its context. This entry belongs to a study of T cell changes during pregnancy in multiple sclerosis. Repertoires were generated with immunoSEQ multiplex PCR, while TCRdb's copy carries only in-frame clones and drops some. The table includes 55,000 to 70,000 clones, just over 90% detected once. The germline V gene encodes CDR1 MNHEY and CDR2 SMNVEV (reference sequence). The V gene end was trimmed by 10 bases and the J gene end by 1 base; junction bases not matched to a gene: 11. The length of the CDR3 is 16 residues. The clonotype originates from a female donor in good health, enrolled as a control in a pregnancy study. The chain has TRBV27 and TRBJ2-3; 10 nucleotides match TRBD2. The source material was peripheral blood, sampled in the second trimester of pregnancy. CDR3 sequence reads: CATRPTLAGGTDTQYF. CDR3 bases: TGTGCCACCAGACCTACTCTAGCGGGAGGCACAGATACGCAGTATTTT.